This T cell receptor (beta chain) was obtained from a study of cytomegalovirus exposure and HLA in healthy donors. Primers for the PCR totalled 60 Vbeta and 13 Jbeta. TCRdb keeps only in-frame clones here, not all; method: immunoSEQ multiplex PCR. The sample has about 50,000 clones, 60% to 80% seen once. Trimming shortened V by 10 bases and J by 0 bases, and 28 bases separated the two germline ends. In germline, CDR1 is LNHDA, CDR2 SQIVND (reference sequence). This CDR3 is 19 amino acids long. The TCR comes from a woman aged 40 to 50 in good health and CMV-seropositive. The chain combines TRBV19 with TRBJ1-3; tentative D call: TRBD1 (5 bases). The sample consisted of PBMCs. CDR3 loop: CATRKYSMAGHFSGNTIYF. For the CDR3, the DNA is TGTGCCACCAGGAAGTACTCGATGGCAGGGCACTTCTCTGGAAACACCATATATTTT.